This T cell receptor beta chain was identified during a study of cytomegalovirus exposure and HLA in healthy donors. Study-level results: Follow-up analysis seemed to connect common viral pathogens with several of the most significant clusters identified. An analysis done earlier found most TCR beta V segments productive about 87% or about 30% of the time. Cytomegalovirus status was reportedly diagnosed by the classifier with high specificity and sensitivity.

It was with 60 Vbeta and 13 Jbeta primers that the PCR ran. Data came from immunoSEQ multiplex PCR; TCRdb stores just in-frame clones and leaves some out. The profile covers 110,000 to 150,000 clones, with 80% appearing a single time and roughly 4.7% taken by the ten largest. This CDR3 has 14 amino acids. Germline V gene sequence: CDR1 SGHVS, CDR2 FQNEAQ. Comments on this clone: Its specificity is unknown.

The sample taken for sequencing was PBMCs. This rearrangement joins TRBV7-8 to TRBJ2-5; D not certain. The J call is uncertain, as TRBJ2-7 better fits the DNA end. The clonotype originates from a man aged 40-49 years in good health and CMV-seronegative. CDR3 sequence (DNA): TGTGCCAGCAGCTTAGGACTCAAAACCTACGAGCAGTACTTC. Protein: CASSLGLKTYEQYF.